The present TCR beta chain was sequenced within a study of T-cell reconstitution after alpha-beta-depleted transplantation in children. This clonotype has a handful of counts. Preparation of the TCRbeta library was carried out with unique molecular identifiers. TCRdb re-called the PCR reads through MiXCR, storing one row per CDR3 protein. Seen here are some 500,000 distinct CDR3 sequences, 15% to 20% observed once, and the top ten hold around 3.3%. Specimen: PBMCs from the stem cell graft donor, collected from the stem cell graft. The receptor comes from a human donor who donated a stem cell graft to a child with acute lymphoblastic leukemia.

The CDR3 bases are TGCGCCAGCGGGTCGGGCCGGCGCTCCTACGAGCAGTACTTC. The encoded protein is CASGSGRRSYEQYF. The chain links TRBV5-1 to TRBJ2-7; unclear D gene. The CDR3 runs to 14 residues. The germline V gene has CDR1 SGHRS and CDR2 YFSETQ. V lost 7 bases and J lost 0, with 14 bases in between.